Below, 6 T cell receptor beta chains from the same sample are listed, as sequenced in a study of blood T cells in healthy people across ages. Sample-barcoded 5' priming and a J-beta primer mix drove a second PCR of about 6 to 12 cycles. In TCRdb, the 5' RACE reads were re-called with MiXCR into one record per CDR3 protein. The sample yields roughly 1.7 million distinct CDR3 sequences, 30% to 35% seen once. The sequenced sample consisted of blood. The receptors originated from a woman aged 25 to 39 in good health.

This clonotype came up many times. One junction end disagrees with the germline gene, perhaps due to a read error. This chain links TRBV5-1 with TRBJ2-7, with TRBD1 matching 8 bases. Looked up from germline, CDR1 is SGHRS and CDR2 is YFSETQ. This CDR3 contains 15 residues. The CDR3 region has the DNA TGTGCCAGCAGCCTCGGACAGGGCCCTTCCTACGAGCAGTACTTC. Its translation is CASSLGQGPSYEQYF. Supplemented by reference TRBV5-1 and TRBJ2-7, the full variable domain reads KAGVTQTPRYLIKTRGQQVTLSCSPISGHRSVSWYQQTPGQGLQFLFEYFSETQRNKGNFPGRFSGRQFSNSRSEMNVSTLELGDSALYLCASSLGQGPSYEQYFGPGTRLTVT.

This clonotype came up a few times. The chain links TRBV10-3 to TRBJ1-2; maybe TRBD1 (6 bases). Germline V lookup: CDR1 ENHRY, CDR2 SYGVKD. V lost 6 bases and J 6 bases, leaving 11 bases between the germline ends. This CDR3 contains 12 residues. CDR3 DNA sequence: TGTGCCATCAGCGGGACACCTGATGGCTACACCTTC. Its protein is CAISGTPDGYTF.

Notes on this clonotype: An end of the junction does not agree with germline; a read error may underlie this. The chain carries TRBV28 and TRBJ2-7; D is perhaps TRBD1 or TRBD2 (6 bases each). Germline V gene lookup returns CDR1 MDHEN and CDR2 SYDVKM. The CDR3 consists of 16 residues. In DNA, the CDR3 is TGTGCCAACAGTTCCCCAAGGGGGGTCCAACGCTTGGAGCAGTACTTC. Translated, it gives CANSSPRGVQRLEQYF.

V and J are TRBV9 and TRBJ2-7, with a tentative D call TRBD1 (5 bases). V lost 4 bases, J lost 6 bases, and 26 bases lay in between. Germline V gene sequence: CDR1 SGDLS, CDR2 YYNGEE. The CDR3 extends over 17 amino acids. DNA for the CDR3: TGTGCCAGCAGCCCCCGTTTATCCCTGGAGACGACAGCCGAGCAGTACTTC. Residues: CASSPRLSLETTAEQYF. Full variable domain (outside the CDR3, taken from reference TRBV9 and TRBJ2-7): DSGVTQTPKHLITATGQRVTLRCSPRSGDLSVYWYQQSLDQGLQFLIQYYNGEERAKGNILERFSAQQFPDLHSELNLSSLELGDSALYFCASSPRLSLETTAEQYFGPGTRLTVT.

The chain uses TRBV10-3 and TRBJ1-3, with D perhaps matching TRBD1 (5 bases). The CDR3 loop spans 16 amino acids. Trimming removed 0 bases from V and 0 bases from J, with 9 bases in between. Per germline, CDR1 ENHRY and CDR2 SYGVKD. CDR3 nucleotide sequence: TGTGCCATCAGTGAGTCGAGCGGACACTCTGGAAACACCATATATTTT. It codes for CAISESSGHSGNTIYF.

The chain recombines TRBV7-2 with TRBJ1-1; TRBD1 matches at 10 bases. The CDR3 totals 18 residues. Germline loops: CDR1 SGHTA, CDR2 FQGNSA. V dropped 2 bases and J dropped 1; count of bases not matched to a gene: 10. The CDR3 here is CASSLFGTGDYWNTEAFF. CDR3 nucleotides: TGTGCCAGCAGCTTATTTGGGACAGGGGATTACTGGAACACTGAAGCTTTCTTT. Looking up the rest from reference TRBV7-2 and TRBJ1-1 gives the full variable domain: GAGVSQSPSNKVTEKGKDVELRCDPISGHTALYWYRQSLGQGLEFLIYFQGNSAPDKSGLPSDRFSAERTGGSVSTLTIQRTQQEDSAVYLCASSLFGTGDYWNTEAFFGQGTRLTVV.